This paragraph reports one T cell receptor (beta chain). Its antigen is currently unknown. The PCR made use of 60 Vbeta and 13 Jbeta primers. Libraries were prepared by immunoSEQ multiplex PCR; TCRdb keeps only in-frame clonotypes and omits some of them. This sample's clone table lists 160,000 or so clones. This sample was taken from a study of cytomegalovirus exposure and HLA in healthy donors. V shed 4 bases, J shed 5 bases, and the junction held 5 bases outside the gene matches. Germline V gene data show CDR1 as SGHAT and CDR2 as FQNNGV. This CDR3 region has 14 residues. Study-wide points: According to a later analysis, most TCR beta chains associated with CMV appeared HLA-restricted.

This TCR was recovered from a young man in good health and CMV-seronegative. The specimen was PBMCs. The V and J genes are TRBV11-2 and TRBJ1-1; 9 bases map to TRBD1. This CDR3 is CASSSMTGGTEAFF. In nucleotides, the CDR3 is TGTGCCAGCAGCTCAATGACAGGGGGGACTGAAGCTTTCTTT.